This T cell receptor (beta chain) was identified in a study of cytomegalovirus exposure and HLA in healthy donors. This clone was detected only a few times. V lost 4 bases to trimming and J lost 6 bases, with 13 bases between them. Germline loops: CDR1 SGHDT, CDR2 YYEEEE. The CDR3 has 13 amino acids. PCR involved 60 Vbeta and 13 Jbeta primers. This table comes from immunoSEQ multiplex PCR, and its TCRdb copy is limited to in-frame clones, with some not included. In the table there are 150,000 to 200,000 clones, 9.5% to 15% of which are singletons. The origin of this receptor is a middle-aged man in good health and CMV-seropositive. This chain joins TRBV5-6 and TRBJ1-1, with D possibly matching TRBD1 (6 bases). Sequencing was performed on PBMCs. CDR3 in DNA: TGTGCCAGCAGCGTTCCAGGGGAAGCTGAAGCTTTCTTT. Residues: CASSVPGEAEAFF.